This T cell receptor (beta chain) originates from a study of T cells in Graves' hyperthyroidism and ophthalmopathy. Study-wide results and caveats: Peripheral blood also featured most of the thyroid clonotypes expanded above 0.001. In simple terms, a model built on 13 V-J features told ophthalmopathy apart from stable hyperthyroidism.

CDR1 and CDR2 from the germline V gene are MNHNS and SASEGT. The CDR3 consists of 15 residues. Trimming removed 3 bases from V and 0 bases from J, with 11 bases in between. This clonotype was counted many times. The antigen is not known. Ophthalmopathy patients showed a Clinical Activity Score of at least 3, NOSPECS grade of at least 4 and duration under 3 months. Patients having uncontrolled infection, another autoimmune disease, pregnancy or lactation were not included. Amplified TCR beta CDR3 regions came from RNA transcripts. Carried out on the TCR CDR3, a first-round RT-PCR used the HTBI primer set. TCRdb independently ran MiXCR on the multiplex PCR reads; one entry per CDR3 protein. The sample gives around 600,000 distinct CDR3 sequences, approximately 15% of which show up once; roughly an eighth is in the top ten.

The sequenced sample was blood. The chain is built from TRBV6-1 and TRBJ1-1; D unresolved. The receptor was derived from a woman aged 45-60 years with Graves' ophthalmopathy. CDR3 bases: TGTGCCAGCAGTGACGCTAGGAGTATGAACACTGAAGCTTTCTTT. Protein: CASSDARSMNTEAFF.